These T cell receptor beta chains were read from a single sample in a study of cytomegalovirus exposure and HLA in healthy donors. Assay used: immunoSEQ multiplex PCR; TCRdb lists only in-frame clones, some missing. Counted here are more than 100,000 clones, about 77% occurring once; the ten biggest clones make up approximately 10%. The sample was PBMCs. The receptors were gathered from a woman under 30 in good health and CMV-seropositive. The CDR3 runs from the conserved cysteine through the conserved F or W. The order of the fields is D gene, V gene, clone size, J gene, CDR3 protein, CDR3 DNA. The D gene is left open where the match is weak. Some rows mark clone size as missing; the rest say once, few, many or name a class of expanded clone.

D gene: NA; V gene: TRBV9; clone size: NA; J gene: TRBJ1-1; CDR3 protein: CASSVAQVANTEAFF; CDR3 DNA: TGTGCCAGCAGCGTAGCTCAGGTCGCGAACACTGAAGCTTTCTTT
D gene: TRBD1; V gene: TRBV6-1; clone size: few; J gene: TRBJ1-5; CDR3 protein: CASSTQGQFNQPQHF; CDR3 DNA: TGTGCCAGCAGTACCCAGGGACAGTTCAATCAGCCCCAGCATTTT
D gene: NA; V gene: TRBV27; clone size: NA; J gene: TRBJ1-5; CDR3 protein: CASREGPRQPQHF; CDR3 DNA: TGTGCCAGCAGGGAGGGGCCTAGACAGCCCCAGCATTTT
D gene: NA; V gene: TRBV5-3; clone size: NA; J gene: TRBJ1-5; CDR3 protein: CARSRIRPGITSNQPQHF; CDR3 DNA: TGTGCCAGAAGCCGTATTCGACCAGGAATAACTAGCAATCAGCCCCAGCATTTT
D gene: TRBD2; V gene: TRBV10-2; clone size: NA; J gene: TRBJ2-4; CDR3 protein: CATNSGDLAKNIQYF; CDR3 DNA: TGCGCCACCAATAGCGGGGATCTAGCCAAAAACATTCAGTACTTC
D gene: TRBD1; V gene: TRBV20-1; clone size: NA; J gene: TRBJ1-1; CDR3 protein: CSAPTGLAAFF; CDR3 DNA: TGCAGTGCTCCGACAGGGTTGGCAGCTTTCTTT
D gene: NA; V gene: TRBV6-6; clone size: few; J gene: TRBJ2-3; CDR3 protein: CASSLRDRYSTDTQYF; CDR3 DNA: TGTGCCAGCAGCCTGCGCGACAGATACAGCACAGATACGCAGTATTTT
D gene: NA; V gene: TRBV7-7; clone size: NA; J gene: TRBJ1-3; CDR3 protein: CASSLRGTSSGNTIYF; CDR3 DNA: TGTGCTAGCAGCTTACGAGGAACGAGCTCTGGAAACACCATATATTTT
D gene: NA; V gene: TRBV19; clone size: NA; J gene: TRBJ2-2; CDR3 protein: CASTKGGFGASGEGELFF; CDR3 DNA: TGTGCCAGTACCAAAGGGGGTTTTGGGGCTAGCGGAGAAGGGGAGCTGTTTTTT
D gene: TRBD1; V gene: TRBV5-1; clone size: NA; J gene: TRBJ2-7; CDR3 protein: CASSLVPDRTHEQYF; CDR3 DNA: TGCGCCAGCAGCTTGGTCCCGGACAGGACCCACGAGCAGTACTTC
D gene: TRBD2; V gene: TRBV27; clone size: medium-sized; J gene: TRBJ2-7; CDR3 protein: CASSGGTSGFYEQYF; CDR3 DNA: TGTGCCAGCAGTGGCGGGACTAGCGGTTTCTACGAGCAGTACTTC
D gene: TRBD1; V gene: TRBV14; clone size: NA; J gene: TRBJ2-1; CDR3 protein: CASSQEGTVNNEQFF; CDR3 DNA: TGTGCCAGCAGCCAAGAGGGGACAGTAAACAATGAGCAGTTCTTC
D gene: NA; V gene: TRBV4-3; clone size: NA; J gene: TRBJ2-3; CDR3 protein: CASSQESRVNADTQYF; CDR3 DNA: TGCGCCAGCAGCCAAGAAAGCAGGGTCAACGCAGATACGCAGTATTTT
D gene: NA; V gene: TRBV6-6; clone size: NA; J gene: TRBJ2-5; CDR3 protein: CASSRDLVKTQYF; CDR3 DNA: TGTGCCAGCAGTCGGGACTTGGTGAAGACCCAGTACTTC
D gene: NA; V gene: TRBV21-1; clone size: few; J gene: TRBJ2-5; CDR3 protein: CASSTPRQGRRETQYF; CDR3 DNA: TGTGCCAGCAGCACCCCCAGACAGGGGAGGAGAGAGACCCAGTACTTC
D gene: TRBD1; V gene: TRBV5-1; clone size: NA; J gene: TRBJ2-7; CDR3 protein: CASTLTGSSYEQYF; CDR3 DNA: TGCGCCAGCACTCTGACAGGGTCCTCCTACGAGCAGTACTTC
D gene: NA; V gene: TRBV6-5; clone size: NA; J gene: TRBJ2-2; CDR3 protein: CASSYAVSGNTGELFF; CDR3 DNA: TGTGCCAGCAGTTACGCGGTTAGCGGGAACACCGGGGAGCTGTTTTTT
D gene: NA; V gene: TRBV9; clone size: NA; J gene: TRBJ2-7; CDR3 protein: CASSVSVDSIYEQYF; CDR3 DNA: TGTGCCAGCAGCGTGTCTGTGGACAGTATCTACGAGCAGTACTTC
D gene: NA; V gene: TRBV5-1; clone size: NA; J gene: TRBJ1-2; CDR3 protein: CASSSAGVVGYTF; CDR3 DNA: TGCGCCAGCAGCTCGGCAGGGGTCGTCGGCTACACCTTC
D gene: NA; V gene: TRBV4-2; clone size: NA; J gene: TRBJ1-4; CDR3 protein: CASSGGRTDSNEKLFF; CDR3 DNA: TGTGCCAGCAGCGGAGGACGGACAGACTCAAATGAAAAACTGTTTTTT
D gene: NA; V gene: TRBV5-1; clone size: once; J gene: TRBJ2-1; CDR3 protein: CASSSGTADSYNEQFF; CDR3 DNA: TGCGCCAGCAGCTCCGGGACTGCTGACTCCTACAATGAGCAGTTCTTC
D gene: NA; V gene: TRBV27; clone size: NA; J gene: TRBJ1-5; CDR3 protein: CASSLSGGTGQPQHF; CDR3 DNA: TGTGCCAGCAGTTTATCCGGAGGGACGGGACAGCCCCAGCATTTT
D gene: NA; V gene: TRBV29-1; clone size: NA; J gene: TRBJ2-1; CDR3 protein: CSVNGAARSLYGEQFF; CDR3 DNA: TGCAGCGTTAATGGAGCGGCCCGATCGCTTTACGGGGAGCAGTTCTTC
D gene: TRBD2; V gene: TRBV11-2; clone size: NA; J gene: TRBJ2-1; CDR3 protein: CASSPTILRGAHTYNEQFF; CDR3 DNA: TGTGCCAGCAGTCCCACCATCCTGCGGGGGGCTCATACCTACAATGAGCAGTTCTTC
D gene: TRBD1; V gene: TRBV18; clone size: NA; J gene: TRBJ1-4; CDR3 protein: CASSPRQGLRPNEKLFF; CDR3 DNA: TGTGCCAGCTCACCACGACAGGGGCTTCGCCCTAATGAAAAACTGTTTTTT
D gene: NA; V gene: TRBV29-1; clone size: NA; J gene: TRBJ2-1; CDR3 protein: CSVVRASGEQFF; CDR3 DNA: TGCAGCGTTGTGAGGGCCTCTGGTGAGCAGTTCTTC
D gene: TRBD2; V gene: TRBV30; clone size: few; J gene: TRBJ2-7; CDR3 protein: CAWGSGGSAKTYEQYF; CDR3 DNA: TGTGCCTGGGGCTCGGGGGGGAGCGCCAAGACCTACGAGCAGTACTTC
D gene: NA; V gene: TRBV20-1; clone size: NA; J gene: TRBJ1-5; CDR3 protein: CSAHRGGPQHF; CDR3 DNA: TGCAGTGCTCACCGGGGGGGGCCCCAGCATTTT
D gene: TRBD1; V gene: TRBV19; clone size: NA; J gene: TRBJ2-5; CDR3 protein: CASRTNGQGVTQYF; CDR3 DNA: TGTGCCAGTAGGACCAATGGACAGGGCGTGACCCAGTACTTC
D gene: NA; V gene: TRBV27; clone size: NA; J gene: TRBJ1-2; CDR3 protein: CASSPSKGEGPGYGYTF; CDR3 DNA: TGTGCCAGCAGTCCCTCCAAGGGGGAGGGGCCCGGGTATGGCTACACCTTC
D gene: NA; V gene: TRBV9; clone size: NA; J gene: TRBJ2-7; CDR3 protein: CASSVAGFAPEQYF; CDR3 DNA: TGTGCCAGCAGCGTAGCGGGATTCGCCCCCGAGCAGTACTTC
D gene: TRBD1; V gene: TRBV29-1; clone size: NA; J gene: TRBJ1-1; CDR3 protein: CSVAERGTGDTEAFF; CDR3 DNA: TGCAGCGTTGCGGAACGGGGGACAGGAGACACTGAAGCTTTCTTT
D gene: NA; V gene: TRBV2; clone size: NA; J gene: TRBJ1-4; CDR3 protein: CASKGEAYSEKLFF; CDR3 DNA: TGTGCCAGCAAAGGGGAAGCTTACAGTGAAAAACTGTTTTTT
D gene: NA; V gene: TRBV7-8; clone size: NA; J gene: TRBJ1-1; CDR3 protein: CASSVTGGTEAFF; CDR3 DNA: TGTGCCAGCAGCGTAACGGGGGGGACTGAAGCTTTCTTT
D gene: NA; V gene: TRBV5-6; clone size: NA; J gene: TRBJ2-7; CDR3 protein: CASSLGGGSYEQYF; CDR3 DNA: TGTGCCAGCAGCCTAGGGGGTGGTTCCTACGAGCAGTACTTC